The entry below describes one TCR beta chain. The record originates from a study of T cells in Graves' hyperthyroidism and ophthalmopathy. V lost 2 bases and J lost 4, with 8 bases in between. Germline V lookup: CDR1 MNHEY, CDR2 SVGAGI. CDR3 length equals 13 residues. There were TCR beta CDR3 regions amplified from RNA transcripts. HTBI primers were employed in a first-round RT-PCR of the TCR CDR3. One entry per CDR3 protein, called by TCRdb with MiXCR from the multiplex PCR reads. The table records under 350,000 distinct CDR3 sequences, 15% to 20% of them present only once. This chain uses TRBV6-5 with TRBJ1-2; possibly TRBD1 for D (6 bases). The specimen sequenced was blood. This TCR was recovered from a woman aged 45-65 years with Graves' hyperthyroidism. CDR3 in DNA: TGTGCCAGCAGTTACGGGGGCCTCTATGGCTACACCTTC. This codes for CASSYGGLYGYTF.